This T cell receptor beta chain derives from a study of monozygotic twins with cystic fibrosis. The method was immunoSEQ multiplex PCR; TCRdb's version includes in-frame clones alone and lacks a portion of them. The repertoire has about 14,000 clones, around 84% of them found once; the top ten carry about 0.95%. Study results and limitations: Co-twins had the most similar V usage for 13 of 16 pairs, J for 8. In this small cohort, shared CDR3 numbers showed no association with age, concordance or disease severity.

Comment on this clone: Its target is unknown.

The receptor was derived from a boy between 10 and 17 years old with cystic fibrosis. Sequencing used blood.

The CDR3 reads CASSGRGAGPSNQPQHF. Here the CDR3 DNA reads TGTGCCAGCTCGGGCCGCGGGGCCGGGCCTAGCAATCAGCCCCAGCATTTT. The V gene is TRBV18, the J gene TRBJ1-5; TRBD1 might be the D (5 bases). V lost 6 bases and J lost 0, with 18 bases in between. The CDR3 is made up of 17 amino acids. Germline CDR1 is KGHSH and CDR2 is LQKENI.